The 18 T cell receptor beta chains reported below all come from one sample, sequenced in a study of blood T cell repertoires in COVID-19. Some clones are missing from TCRdb's copy, which holds only in-frame ones; the method was immunoSEQ multiplex PCR. The sample holds about 42,000 clones, roughly nine tenths seen once. Material for sequencing was peripheral blood. Source of these receptors: a man between 25 and 39 years old with active or convalescent COVID-19.

The chain joins TRBV9 to TRBJ2-2; weak D call: TRBD2 (5 bases). Germline CDR1 SGDLS, CDR2 YYNGEE. The CDR3 totals 16 residues. Deletions cut 0 bases from V and 5 bases from J, with 14 bases between. The CDR3 DNA sequence: TGTGCCAGCAGCGTAGATAGCGCCGAGATAACCGGGGAGCTGTTTTTT. It yields the protein CASSVDSAEITGELFF.

This chain links TRBV7-8 with TRBJ2-1; possible D gene TRBD2, 6 bases. Germline values: CDR1 SGHVS, CDR2 FQNEAQ. This CDR3 has 15 amino acids. Trimming removed 1 base at V and 4 bases at J, with 11 bases between. The CDR3 DNA reads as TGTGCCAGCAGCTTAGAGGACTACAAATACAATGAGCAGTTCTTC. The encoded protein is CASSLEDYKYNEQFF.

V is TRBV5-1 and J is TRBJ1-1; no clear D gene. The CDR3 is 14 amino acids. V lost 2 bases and J 1 base, leaving 9 bases between the germline ends. Germline V gene sequence: CDR1 SGHRS, CDR2 YFSETQ. The chain's CDR3 is CASSFTLRNTEAFF. CDR3 DNA sequence: TGCGCCAGCAGCTTCACATTAAGGAACACTGAAGCTTTCTTT.

A word on this clone: Germline and junction disagree at one end, which may indicate a read error. This sample includes further DNA sequences coding for the same CDR3. V gene TRBV11-2 combines with J gene TRBJ2-7; D may be TRBD1 (6 bases). The CDR3 sequence is 15 residues long. The V gene's germline CDR1 is SGHAT and CDR2 FQNNGV. The chain's CDR3 is CASSLGGRGSYEQYF. CDR3 DNA: TGTGCCAGCAGTTTAGGGGGTAGGGGCTCCTACGAGCAGTACTTC.

This chain connects TRBV4-1 to TRBJ2-2, with D tentatively TRBD2 (5 bases). The CDR3 has 14 residues. The germline V gene has CDR1 MGHRA and CDR2 YSYEKL. V was clipped by 0 bases and J by 8 bases, with 10 bases between them. The CDR3 loop is CASSQDRGWGELFF. The CDR3 DNA reads as TGCGCCAGCAGCCAAGATCGGGGTTGGGGGGAGCTGTTTTTT.

The chain links TRBV6-5 to TRBJ1-2; a possible D gene is TRBD1 (5 bases). The CDR3 runs 13 residues. V was clipped by 6 bases and J by 3 bases, with 11 bases between them. CDR1 and CDR2 (germline): MNHEY, SVGAGI. CDR3 loop: CASRDNTYYGYTF. CDR3 nucleotides: TGTGCCAGCAGGGACAACACGTACTATGGCTACACCTTC.

The chain joins TRBV24-1 to TRBJ2-1, with TRBD2 identical over 14 bases. The germline V gene encodes CDR1 KGHDR and CDR2 SFDVKD. V shed 3 bases, J shed 0 bases, and the junction held 3 bases outside the gene matches. This CDR3 is 18 amino acids long. Here the CDR3 DNA reads TGTGCCACCAGTGATCGACTAGCGGGAGGGAGCTCCTACAATGAGCAGTTCTTC. Encoded protein: CATSDRLAGGSSYNEQFF.

V usage is TRBV5-8 and J usage is TRBJ1-1; the D gene is possibly TRBD1 (6 bases). V gave up 4 bases and J gave up 5 bases, with 12 bases separating them. Germline assignment: CDR1 SGHTS and CDR2 YDEGEE. The CDR3 is made up of 13 amino acids. As DNA, the CDR3 is TGTGCCAGCAGCCACACAGGGAATACTGAAGCTTTCTTT. It specifies CASSHTGNTEAFF.

The rearrangement links TRBV19 to TRBJ1-2; 11 bases align to TRBD1. Germline CDR1 LNHDA, CDR2 SQIVND (reference sequence). V lost 5 bases and J lost 7; bases outside the gene matches: 3. The CDR3 has 13 residues. The CDR3 DNA reads as TGTGCCAGTAGTGCGGACAGGGGGCTTGGCTACACCTTC. It is translated as CASSADRGLGYTF. The whole variable domain, remainder taken from reference TRBV19 and TRBJ1-2, is DGGITQSPKYLFRKEGQNVTLSCEQNLNHDAMYWYRQDPGQGLRLIYYSQIVNDFQKGDIAEGYSVSREKKESFPLTVTSAQKNPTAFYLCASSADRGLGYTFGSGTRLTVV.

The genes are TRBV27 and TRBJ2-5; 7 nucleotides align to TRBD2. V was pared by 5 bases and J by 5 bases, with 20 bases of the junction left unmatched. The CDR3 loop spans 18 amino acids. Germline CDR1 is MNHEY and CDR2 is SMNVEV (reference sequence). The CDR3 DNA is TGTGCCAGCAGTCCCCAAGTTCCCAGCGGGACTACCACGGAGACCCAGTACTTC. This translates into CASSPQVPSGTTTETQYF.

The chain recombines TRBV4-1 with TRBJ1-1; 7 bases align to TRBD1. CDR3 length: 13 amino acids. V trimming: 4 bases; J trimming: 5 bases; junction bases outside the gene matches: 4. Germline V CDR1 and CDR2: MGHRA, YSYEKL. Here the CDR3 reads CASSPQGRTEAFF. The CDR3 coding sequence is TGCGCCAGCAGCCCACAGGGGAGGACTGAAGCTTTCTTT.

This chain uses TRBV7-8 with TRBJ2-2, with 8 bases identical to TRBD2. Germline V CDR1 and CDR2: SGHVS, FQNEAQ. J was trimmed by 1 base and V by 5 bases; bases with no gene match: 6. There are 16 residues in the CDR3. CDR3 loop: CASSAGLVQNTGELFF. CDR3 sequence (DNA): TGTGCCAGCAGCGCGGGACTAGTGCAGAACACCGGGGAGCTGTTTTTT.

The chain carries TRBV5-1 and TRBJ1-4; 7 bases match TRBD1. V lost 0 bases and J lost 3; bases outside the gene matches: 2. Per germline, CDR1 SGHRS and CDR2 YFSETQ. CDR3 length: 15 residues. CDR3 bases: TGCGCCAGCAGCTTGGGGACAGGCCCTAATGAAAAACTGTTTTTT. This sequence encodes CASSLGTGPNEKLFF. Full variable domain (outside the CDR3, taken from reference TRBV5-1 and TRBJ1-4): KAGVTQTPRYLIKTRGQQVTLSCSPISGHRSVSWYQQTPGQGLQFLFEYFSETQRNKGNFPGRFSGRQFSNSRSEMNVSTLELGDSALYLCASSLGTGPNEKLFFGSGTQLSVL.

CDR3 in amino acids: CASSLGRAGGSSYNEQFF. In nucleotides, the CDR3 is TGTGCCAGCAGCTTAGGCCGAGCGGGAGGGAGCTCCTACAATGAGCAGTTCTTC. The chain carries TRBV11-2 and TRBJ2-1; 10 bases fit TRBD2. The ends lost 1 base at V and 0 bases at J; junction bases unmatched: 6. Germline values: CDR1 SGHAT, CDR2 FQNNGV. The CDR3 has 18 amino acids.

The V gene is TRBV5-4, the J gene TRBJ2-3; 10 bases are shared with TRBD2. J was trimmed by 2 bases and V by 0 bases; bases with no gene match: 6. Per the germline V gene, CDR1 is SGHNT and CDR2 is YYREEE (reference sequence). The CDR3 consists of 17 residues. DNA of the CDR3: TGTGCCAGCAGCTTGGGACTAGCGGGCCGGCCCACAGATACGCAGTATTTT. Its translation: CASSLGLAGRPTDTQYF.

The chain uses TRBV12-5 and TRBJ1-5; a possible D gene is TRBD1 (6 bases). Trimming cost V 6 bases and J 0 bases, with 12 bases left between them. The CDR3 contains 15 residues. Germline V gene sequence: CDR1 LGHNT, CDR2 FRNRAP. CDR3 sequence (DNA): TGTGCTAGTGGACCGGGGACATATAGCAATCAGCCCCAGCATTTT. It specifies CASGPGTYSNQPQHF.

Here the CDR3 DNA reads TGTGCCAGCAGTTGGAGCGGGAGACGTTCCTACAATGAGCAGTTCTTC. Its translation is CASSWSGRRSYNEQFF. J is TRBJ2-1 and V is TRBV27, with 8 bases matching TRBD2. V dropped 4 bases and J dropped 1; count of bases not matched to a gene: 6. The CDR3 loop spans 16 amino acids. CDR1 and CDR2 (germline): MNHEY, SMNVEV (reference sequence).

On this clone: The same CDR3 arises from other DNA sequences in this sample as well. The chain combines TRBV7-8 with TRBJ2-5; D is possibly TRBD2 (7 bases). Germline CDR1 reads SGHVS; CDR2 reads FQNEAQ. The V gene lost 5 bases and the J gene lost 4 bases, with 17 bases spanning the gap. The CDR3 is 15 residues long. The CDR3 loop is CASSRGTGGGETQYF. The CDR3 DNA follows: TGTGCCAGCAGCCGTGGGACGGGGGGCGGAGAGACCCAGTACTTC.